This passage covers 10 T cell receptor beta chains from one sample sequenced in a study of T-cell memory formation after mild COVID-19. Each CDR3 protein gets one entry after TCRdb re-called the 5' RACE reads with MiXCR. The sample gives some 600,000 distinct CDR3 sequences, 15% to 20% of which show up once; about 7.4% is in the top ten. The sample comprised PBMCs or a T cell subset sorted from them (not recorded which). The receptors here all came from an adult woman who had mild COVID-19 (a few samples of this study predate the infection). Cell type and time point are not known.

V is TRBV4-1 and J is TRBJ2-4; D is unclear. The CDR3 is 16 amino acids. Deletions cut 3 bases from V and 2 bases from J, with 14 bases between. The germline V gene has CDR1 MGHRA and CDR2 YSYEKL. The CDR3 DNA reads TGCGCCAGCAGCCAGCCCACGTGGAACACCAAAAACATTCAGTACTTC. Amino acid sequence: CASSQPTWNTKNIQYF.

There are a few counts of this clonotype. This CDR3 reads CAWSSFAASLADKTDTQYF. The CDR3 DNA reads as TGTGCCTGGAGCTCGTTCGCCGCCTCACTAGCGGACAAGACAGATACGCAGTATTTT. J is TRBJ2-3 and V is TRBV30; 8 nucleotides line up with TRBD2. CDR1 is GTSNPN and CDR2 is SVGIG in the germline V gene (reference sequence). V was pared by 3 bases and J by 3 bases, with 20 bases of the junction left unmatched. The CDR3 consists of 19 residues.

This clonotype was seen more than once but under ten times. The CDR3 loop is CASSIIDSSYGYTF. CDR3 sequence (DNA): TGTGCCAGTAGTATTATCGACAGCAGCTATGGCTACACCTTC. V and J are TRBV19 and TRBJ1-2; a possible D gene is TRBD1 (5 bases). Deletions cut 3 bases from V and 4 bases from J, with 12 bases between. The CDR3 is made up of 14 amino acids. Looked up from germline, CDR1 is LNHDA and CDR2 is SQIVND (reference sequence).

The CDR3 DNA follows: TGTGCCAGCAGTTACTCGTTTGGTAGCGGCGGGGGGAATGAGCAGTTCTTC. Translating gives CASSYSFGSGGGNEQFF. The chain recombines TRBV6-6 with TRBJ2-1, with 8 bases matching TRBD2. This CDR3 spans 17 amino acids. J gave up 7 bases and V 0 bases, and 11 bases lay outside the gene matches. CDR1 MNHNY and CDR2 SVGAGI come from the germline V gene (reference sequence).

This clonotype has a single count. The chain uses TRBV24-1 and TRBJ1-2; D not certain. Looked up from germline, CDR1 is KGHDR and CDR2 is SFDVKD. The CDR3 runs to 12 residues. V was shortened by 0 bases and J by 8 bases, with 6 bases between the two germline ends. This CDR3 reads CATSDLVRGYTF. As DNA, the CDR3 is TGTGCCACCAGTGATTTGGTAAGAGGCTACACCTTC.

This clonotype was seen a few times. The gene calls are TRBV2 and TRBJ2-2, with TRBD1 matching 8 bases. Germline CDR1 reads SNHLY; CDR2 reads FYNNEI. The CDR3 totals 16 residues. J was trimmed by 2 bases and V by 3 bases; bases with no gene match: 5. CDR3 loop: CASSDPDRVNTGELFF. CDR3 nucleotide sequence: TGTGCCAGCAGTGACCCGGACAGGGTAAACACCGGGGAGCTGTTTTTT. The full variable domain, in which reference TRBV2 and TRBJ2-2 provide the parts outside the CDR3, is EPEVTQTPSHQVTQMGQEVILRCVPISNHLYFYWYRQILGQKVEFLVSFYNNEISEKSEIFDDQFSVERPDGSNFTLKIRSTKLEDSAMYFCASSDPDRVNTGELFFGEGSRLTVL.

This clonotype occurred a few times. A junction boundary mismatches the germline segment, possibly from a read error. The J gene is TRBJ2-7, the V gene TRBV12-3 or TRBV12-4; TRBD1 aligns across 7 bases. There are 14 residues in the CDR3. CDR3 in amino acids: CARSSTDRVGEQYF. The CDR3 nucleotides are TGTGCCAGAAGTTCTACCGACAGGGTAGGGGAGCAGTACTTC.

The CDR3 DNA sequence: TGTGCCAGCAGTGAATCGGTGGCCAGTCCCTTAGCCAAAAACATTCAGTACTTC. It specifies CASSESVASPLAKNIQYF. The chain couples TRBV25-1 to TRBJ2-4; no firm D call. CDR3 length equals 18 residues. Trimming removed 1 base from V and 0 bases from J, with 16 bases in between. Looked up from germline, CDR1 is MGHDK and CDR2 is SYGVNS.

This clonotype has more than one count but fewer than ten. V gene TRBV2 combines with J gene TRBJ2-3; 12 bases map to TRBD2. This CDR3 is 16 amino acids long. The V and J ends lost 10 bases and 2 bases, in that order; junction bases with no gene match: 10. CDR1 is SNHLY and CDR2 is FYNNEI in the germline V gene. CDR3 region: CAIRRTSGMSTDTQYF. CDR3 DNA: TGTGCCATCCGGAGGACTAGCGGGATGTCCACAGATACGCAGTATTTT.

This clonotype turned up a few times. The chain links TRBV5-6 to TRBJ2-5; D might be TRBD1 (6 bases). The CDR3 covers 15 residues. Trimming pared 0 bases from V and 6 bases from J, leaving 15 bases between. Germline CDR1 and CDR2: SGHDT and YYEEEE. Written as DNA, the CDR3 is TGTGCCAGCAGCTTGGATGGGGGCAGGGGAAAGACCCAGTACTTC. It is translated as CASSLDGGRGKTQYF.